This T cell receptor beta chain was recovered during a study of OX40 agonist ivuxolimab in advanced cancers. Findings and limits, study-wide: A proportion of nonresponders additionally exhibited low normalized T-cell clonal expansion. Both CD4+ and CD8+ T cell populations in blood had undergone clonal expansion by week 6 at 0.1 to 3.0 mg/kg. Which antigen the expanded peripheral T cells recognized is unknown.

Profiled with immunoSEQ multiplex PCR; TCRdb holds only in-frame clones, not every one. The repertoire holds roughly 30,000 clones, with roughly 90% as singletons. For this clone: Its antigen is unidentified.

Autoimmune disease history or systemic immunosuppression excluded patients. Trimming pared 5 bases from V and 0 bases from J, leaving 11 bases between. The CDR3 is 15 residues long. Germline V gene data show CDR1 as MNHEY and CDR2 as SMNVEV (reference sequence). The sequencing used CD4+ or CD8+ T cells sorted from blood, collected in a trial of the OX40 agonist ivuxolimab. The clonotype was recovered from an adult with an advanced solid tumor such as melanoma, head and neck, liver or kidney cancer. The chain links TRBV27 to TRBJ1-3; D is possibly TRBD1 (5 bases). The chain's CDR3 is CASSPGTVSGNTIYF. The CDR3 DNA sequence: TGTGCCAGCAGTCCTGGGACTGTCTCTGGAAACACCATATATTTT.